These 19 T cell receptor beta chains share one sample of origin, sequenced in a study of vaccination effects on CD4 cells after COVID-19. This table comes from immunoSEQ multiplex PCR, and its TCRdb copy is limited to in-frame clones, with some not included. The sample has 72,000 or so clones, just under 75% seen once. For these receptors, no antigen is known. Around day 10 of culture, CD4+ T cells were separated out. As their vaccination, participants received two doses of either BNT162b2 or mRNA-1273. Sequences were derived from CD4+ T cells from PBMCs cultured without peptide, sampled after COVID-19 vaccination. These receptors were collected from a human donor who received a COVID-19 vaccine.

This clone was recorded a few times. The V call is TRBV18, the J call TRBJ1-2; TRBD1 aligns across 8 bases. Germline CDR1 KGHSH, CDR2 LQKENI. The CDR3 sequence is 13 residues long. Germline trimming cut 8 bases from V and 5 bases from J; bases unmatched to any gene: 7. Here the CDR3 DNA reads TGTGCCAGCGAACGAAACAGGGGGTATGGCTACACCTTC. Protein sequence: CASERNRGYGYTF. Looking up the rest from reference TRBV18 and TRBJ1-2 gives the full variable domain: NAGVMQNPRHLVRRRGQEARLRCSPMKGHSHVYWYRQLPEEGLKFMVYLQKENIIDESGMPKERFSAEFPKEGPSILRIQQVVRGDSAAYFCASERNRGYGYTFGSGTRLTVV.

The CDR3 is CASSLFNEQFF. In DNA, the CDR3 is TGTGCCAGCAGCTTATTTAATGAGCAGTTCTTC. The chain links TRBV7-9 to TRBJ2-1; D gene ambiguous. The CDR3 is 11 amino acids. V lost 2 bases, J lost 7 bases, and 3 bases lay in between. Germline CDR1 is SEHNR and CDR2 is FQNEAQ (reference sequence).

J is TRBJ2-1 and V is TRBV7-2; D is undetermined. CDR1 is SGHTA, CDR2 FQGNSA, per germline. The V and J ends lost 1 base and 6 bases respectively, with 7 bases between them. The CDR3 is 13 amino acids. CDR3 in amino acids: CASSLGTFNEQFF. The CDR3 DNA reads TGTGCCAGCAGCTTAGGCACGTTCAATGAGCAGTTCTTC. The variable domain in full, completed from reference TRBV7-2 and TRBJ2-1, reads GAGVSQSPSNKVTEKGKDVELRCDPISGHTALYWYRQSLGQGLEFLIYFQGNSAPDKSGLPSDRFSAERTGGSVSTLTIQRTQQEDSAVYLCASSLGTFNEQFFGPGTRLTVL.

V usage is TRBV11-1 and J usage is TRBJ2-1; 14 nucleotides match TRBD2. Losses at the gene ends were 1 base for V and 4 bases for J; bases not matched to a gene: 0. Germline lookup yields CDR1 SGHAT and CDR2 FQDESV (reference sequence). The CDR3 covers 16 residues. The CDR3 region is CASSLGLAGGYNEQFF. For the CDR3, the DNA is TGTGCCAGCAGCTTAGGACTAGCGGGGGGGTACAATGAGCAGTTCTTC.

The chain employs TRBV5-8 and TRBJ2-3, with D tentatively TRBD2 (6 bases). The CDR3 covers 15 residues. CDR1 and CDR2 (germline): SGHTS, YDEGEE. Trimming cost V 7 bases and J 0 bases, with 15 bases left between them. CDR3 sequence (DNA): TGTGCCAGCCCGAGTTTGGGACTTAGCACAGATACGCAGTATTTT. Translation gives CASPSLGLSTDTQYF. The full variable domain, with the rest looked up from reference TRBV5-8 and TRBJ2-3, is EAGVTQSPTHLIKTRGQQATLRCSPISGHTSVYWYQQALGLGLQFLLWYDEGEERNRGNFPPRFSGRQFPNYSSELNVNALELEDSALYLCASPSLGLSTDTQYFGPGTRLTVL.

The V gene is TRBV6-5, the J gene TRBJ1-4; tentative D call: TRBD1 (6 bases). V was trimmed by 7 bases and J by 8 bases, leaving 14 bases between them. This CDR3 spans 13 amino acids. The germline gives CDR1 MNHEY, CDR2 SVGAGI. Here the CDR3 DNA reads TGTGCCAGCAAGGGGGTCTCCGAGGAAAAACTGTTTTTT. Amino acids: CASKGVSEEKLFF.

V and J are TRBV6-5 and TRBJ2-1; D is unclear. V lost 6 bases and J lost 6, with 12 bases in between. Germline CDR1 MNHEY, CDR2 SVGAGI. There are 13 residues in the CDR3. This CDR3 is CASRRPRGNEQFF. CDR3 sequence (DNA): TGTGCCAGCAGACGCCCTAGAGGCAATGAGCAGTTCTTC.

The V call is TRBV30, the J call TRBJ1-5; D unclear. Germline loops: CDR1 GTSNPN, CDR2 SVGIG (reference sequence). The V and J ends lost 1 base and 4 bases respectively, with 8 bases between them. The CDR3 sequence is 13 residues long. The DNA for the CDR3 is TGTGCCTGGAGTGACAGCTTTAATCAGCCCCAGCATTTT. Translation gives CAWSDSFNQPQHF. The full variable domain, with the rest looked up from reference TRBV30 and TRBJ1-5, is SQTIHQWPATLVQPVGSPLSLECTVEGTSNPNLYWYRQAAGRGLQLLFYSVGIGQISSEVPQNLSASRPQDRQFILSSKKLLLSDSGFYLCAWSDSFNQPQHFGDGTRLSIL.

The chain joins TRBV27 to TRBJ2-2; D may be TRBD1 (5 bases). Between the trimmed V and J ends, which lost 5 bases and 0 bases, there was a span of 13 bases. CDR3 length: 16 amino acids. CDR1 and CDR2 (germline): MNHEY, SMNVEV (reference sequence). The chain's CDR3 is CASSPQTAPNTGELFF. The CDR3 nucleotides read TGTGCCAGCAGTCCCCAGACAGCCCCGAACACCGGGGAGCTGTTTTTT.

In this sample, this clone turned up once. The J gene is TRBJ1-1, the V gene TRBV7-2; TRBD1 agrees at 7 bases. CDR1 SGHTA and CDR2 FQGNSA come from the germline V gene. The CDR3 extends over 14 amino acids. The trim removed 2 bases at V and 4 bases at J, leaving 4 bases unmatched. Here the CDR3 reads CASSLSRGTTEAFF. DNA for the CDR3: TGTGCCAGCAGCTTAAGCAGGGGGACCACTGAAGCTTTCTTT.

This clone was recorded only once. The rearrangement joins TRBV19 to TRBJ1-6; D is perhaps TRBD1 (5 bases). The germline V and J ends were trimmed by 1 base and 3 bases, with 16 bases remaining between them. CDR1 and CDR2 (germline): LNHDA, SQIVND (reference sequence). The CDR3 is 18 amino acids. CDR3 residues: CASSIVAPGTFYNSPLHF. CDR3 DNA: TGTGCCAGTAGTATAGTGGCGCCAGGGACCTTCTATAATTCACCCCTCCACTTT.

The gene calls are TRBV7-2 and TRBJ1-1; 7 bases fit TRBD1. V shed 4 bases and J 5 bases; nucleotides not matched to a gene: 4. The CDR3 covers 13 residues. Germline V lookup: CDR1 SGHTA, CDR2 FQGNSA. CDR3 region: CASSSNRGTEAFF. The CDR3 nucleotides are TGTGCCAGCAGCTCCAACAGGGGAACTGAAGCTTTCTTT.

The chain carries TRBV19 and TRBJ2-6; 9 bases match TRBD1. Germline values: CDR1 LNHDA, CDR2 SQIVND (reference sequence). With 4 bases clipped from V and 2 bases from J, the junction kept 6 bases outside the gene matches. The CDR3 spans 17 residues. The CDR3 DNA reads TGTGCCAGTAGTAAACGACAGGGGGAACCTGGGGCCAACGTCCTGACTTTC. Translation: CASSKRQGEPGANVLTF. Based on the CDR3 plus reference TRBV19 and TRBJ2-6, the full variable domain is DGGITQSPKYLFRKEGQNVTLSCEQNLNHDAMYWYRQDPGQGLRLIYYSQIVNDFQKGDIAEGYSVSREKKESFPLTVTSAQKNPTAFYLCASSKRQGEPGANVLTFGAGSRLTVL.

Here the CDR3 reads CASSLVRTSSYNEQFF. The CDR3 DNA is TGCGCCAGCAGCTTGGTAAGAACTAGCTCATACAATGAGCAGTTCTTC. The V gene is TRBV5-1, the J gene TRBJ2-1; D perhaps matches TRBD2 (6 bases). V was trimmed by 0 bases and J by 4 bases, leaving 14 bases between them. The V gene's germline CDR1 is SGHRS and CDR2 YFSETQ. The CDR3 sequence is 16 residues long. Variable domain in full (rest from reference TRBV5-1 and TRBJ2-1): KAGVTQTPRYLIKTRGQQVTLSCSPISGHRSVSWYQQTPGQGLQFLFEYFSETQRNKGNFPGRFSGRQFSNSRSEMNVSTLELGDSALYLCASSLVRTSSYNEQFFGPGTRLTVL.

This chain uses TRBV7-8 with TRBJ2-7, with D perhaps assigned TRBD1 or TRBD2 (5 bases each). This CDR3 has 14 residues. The germline CDR1 and CDR2 sequences are SGHVS and FQNEAQ. The V end lost 0 bases, the J end lost 3 bases, and 9 bases lay between the germline ends. CDR3 in amino acids: CASSLAGVRYEQYV. CDR3 nucleotide sequence: TGTGCCAGCAGCTTAGCGGGGGTCCGCTACGAGCAGTACGTC.

This chain uses TRBV6-5 with TRBJ1-1, with D perhaps matching TRBD1 (6 bases). CDR1 and CDR2 from the germline V gene are MNHEY and SVGAGI. The CDR3 covers 13 residues. The germline V and J ends were trimmed by 8 bases and 0 bases, with 10 bases remaining between them. DNA of the CDR3: TGTGCCAGCCGGGACAACATGAACACTGAAGCTTTCTTT. It encodes CASRDNMNTEAFF.

The CDR3 loop reads CASSFVQGATEAFF. In nucleotides, the CDR3 is TGCGCCAGCAGCTTTGTGCAGGGGGCTACTGAAGCTTTCTTT. The chain links TRBV5-1 to TRBJ1-1; 8 bases are a match to TRBD1. The germline V gene has CDR1 SGHRS and CDR2 YFSETQ. Trimming at V came to 2 bases and at J to 5 bases, leaving 5 bases not matched to a gene. The CDR3 length is 14 residues.

This sequence joins TRBV27 and TRBJ2-1; 9 positions match TRBD2. Trimming took 6 bases from V and 6 from J; bases not matched to a gene: 9. Germline CDR1 MNHEY, CDR2 SMNVEV (reference sequence). CDR3 length: 15 amino acids. CDR3 sequence reads: CASSVPGLAFNEQFF. The DNA for the CDR3 is TGTGCCAGCAGCGTACCGGGACTAGCCTTCAATGAGCAGTTCTTC.

The rearrangement joins TRBV7-2 to TRBJ1-4; D call uncertain. Germline-derived CDR1 and CDR2 are SGHTA and FQGNSA. The CDR3 consists of 15 residues. V lost 1 base and J 8 bases, leaving 14 bases between the germline ends. For the CDR3, the DNA is TGTGCCAGCAGCTTAGTGCGCACGGTCGGGGAAAAACTGTTTTTT. Its protein is CASSLVRTVGEKLFF. The full variable domain, completed using reference TRBV7-2 and TRBJ1-4, is GAGVSQSPSNKVTEKGKDVELRCDPISGHTALYWYRQSLGQGLEFLIYFQGNSAPDKSGLPSDRFSAERTGGSVSTLTIQRTQQEDSAVYLCASSLVRTVGEKLFFGSGTQLSVL.